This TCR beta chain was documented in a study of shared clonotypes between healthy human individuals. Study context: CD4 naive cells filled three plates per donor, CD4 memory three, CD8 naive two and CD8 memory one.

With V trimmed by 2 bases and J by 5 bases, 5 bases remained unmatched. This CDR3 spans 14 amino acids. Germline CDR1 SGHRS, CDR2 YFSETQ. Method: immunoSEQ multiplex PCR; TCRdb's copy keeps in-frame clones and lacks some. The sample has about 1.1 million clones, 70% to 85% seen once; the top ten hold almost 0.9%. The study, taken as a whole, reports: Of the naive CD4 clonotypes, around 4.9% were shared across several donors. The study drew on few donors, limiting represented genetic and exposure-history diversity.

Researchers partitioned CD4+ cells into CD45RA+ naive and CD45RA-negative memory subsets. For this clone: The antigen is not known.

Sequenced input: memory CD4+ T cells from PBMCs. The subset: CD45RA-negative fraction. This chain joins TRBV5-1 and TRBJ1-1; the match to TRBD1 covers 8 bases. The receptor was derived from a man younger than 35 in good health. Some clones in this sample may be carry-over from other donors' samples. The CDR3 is CASSLQGERTEAFF. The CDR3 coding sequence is TGCGCCAGCAGCTTACAGGGGGAAAGAACTGAAGCTTTCTTT.